Presented here are 3 T cell receptor beta chains from one specimen sequenced in a study of cytomegalovirus exposure and HLA in healthy donors. Use of 60 Vbeta and 13 Jbeta primers characterized the PCR. The table came from immunoSEQ multiplex PCR; TCRdb's copy has only in-frame clones and leaves some out. This sample carries tens of thousands of clones, approximately 75% of them seen once, and the ten largest clones take 3% to 4%. The sample comprised PBMCs. These receptors came from a woman aged 40 to 50 in good health and CMV-seronegative.

This clone was counted between two and nine times. J is TRBJ1-1 and V is TRBV10-3; TRBD1 matches at 9 bases. This CDR3 contains 12 residues. Trimming took 11 bases from V and 5 from J; bases not matched to a gene: 6. Germline V gene data show CDR1 as ENHRY and CDR2 as SYGVKD. CDR3 in amino acids: CAVQGAETEAFF. In DNA form, the CDR3 reads TGTGCCGTACAGGGGGCTGAAACTGAAGCTTTCTTT.

This chain links TRBV5-1 with TRBJ2-7, with TRBD1 as a possible D gene (6 bases). Germline V lookup: CDR1 SGHRS, CDR2 YFSETQ. Trimming removed 4 bases from V and 1 base from J, with 18 bases in between. This CDR3 is 16 amino acids long. The CDR3 DNA reads TGCGCCAGCAGCGTCAAACCGGGACAAATATCCTACGAGCAGTACTTC. Its translation is CASSVKPGQISYEQYF.

The chain couples TRBV5-1 to TRBJ1-5; 8 bases line up with TRBD1. V trimming: 0 bases; J trimming: 0 bases; junction bases outside the gene matches: 2. CDR1 is SGHRS, CDR2 YFSETQ, per germline. This CDR3 comprises 16 residues. CDR3 nucleotides: TGCGCCAGCAGCTTGGGGACAGGGAATAGCAATCAGCCCCAGCATTTT. Protein sequence: CASSLGTGNSNQPQHF.